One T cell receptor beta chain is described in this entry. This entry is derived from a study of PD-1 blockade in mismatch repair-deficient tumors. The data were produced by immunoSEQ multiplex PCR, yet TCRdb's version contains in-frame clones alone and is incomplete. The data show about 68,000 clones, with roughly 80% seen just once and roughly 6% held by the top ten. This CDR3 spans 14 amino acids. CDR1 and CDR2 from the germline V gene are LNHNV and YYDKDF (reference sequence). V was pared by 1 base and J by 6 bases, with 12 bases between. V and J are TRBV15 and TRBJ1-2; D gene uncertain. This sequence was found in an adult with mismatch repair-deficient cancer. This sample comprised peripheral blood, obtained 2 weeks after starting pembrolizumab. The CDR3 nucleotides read TGTGCCACCAGCAGAGCCGGGCCAAGCGATGGCTACACCTTC. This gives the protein CATSRAGPSDGYTF.